Listed below are T cell receptor beta chains from one sample, sequenced in a study of response to subunit inactivated influenza vaccine. TCRdb re-called the RT-PCR reads with MiXCR, one entry per CDR3 protein. Here the sample spans 600,000 to 700,000 distinct CDR3 sequences, around 13% being singletons. Source: PBMCs from blood, taken 14 days before vaccination. Receptor source: a man aged 50 or older who received an inactivated influenza vaccine. Each CDR3 is given with its conserved first and last residue. The D gene is left open where the match is weak. Rows may omit the clone size; those that give it use once, few, many or a size class.

d_gene	j_gene	v_gene	abundance	CDR3aa	CDR3nt
TRBD2	TRBJ2-1	TRBV7-3	few	CASSTSGSPYNEQFF	TGTGCCAGCAGCACAAGCGGGAGCCCCTACAATGAGCAGTTCTTC
NA	TRBJ1-1	TRBV5-1	NA	CASSLGWATEAFF	TGCGCCAGCAGCCTTGGGTGGGCCACTGAAGCTTTCTTT
NA	TRBJ2-3	TRBV4-3	NA	CASSPRGADTQYF	TGCGCCAGCAGCCCAAGAGGCGCAGATACGCAGTATTTT
NA	TRBJ2-2	TRBV10-3	NA	CAISEAYTRTGELFF	TGTGCCATCAGTGAGGCGTACACCCGCACCGGGGAGCTGTTTTTT
TRBD1	TRBJ2-1	TRBV25-1	NA	CASSEYRVTGDEQFF	TGTGCCAGCAGTGAATATCGGGTGACAGGGGATGAGCAGTTCTTC
NA	TRBJ2-3	TRBV12-3/TRBV12-4	few	CASSPRDGSDTQYF	TGTGCCAGCAGCCCCCGGGACGGATCAGATACGCAGTATTTT
NA	TRBJ1-1	TRBV7-2	NA	CASSLFGEAEAFF	TGTGCCAGCAGCTTATTCGGGGAGGCTGAAGCTTTCTTT
TRBD1	TRBJ1-1	TRBV12-3/TRBV12-4	NA	CASSLIPGGYTEAFF	TGTGCCAGCAGTTTGATCCCAGGGGGATACACTGAAGCTTTCTTT
TRBD1	TRBJ2-1	TRBV5-1	NA	CASSPGTGGYSEQFF	TGCGCCAGCAGTCCCGGGACAGGGGGCTATAGTGAGCAGTTCTTC
NA	TRBJ2-1	TRBV2	NA	CASSSSAGAGAYNEQFF	TGTGCCAGCAGTTCCAGCGCAGGTGCCGGGGCCTACAATGAGCAGTTCTTC
NA	TRBJ2-2	TRBV7-6	NA	CASSIIQGRVGELFF	TGTGCCAGCAGCATCATACAGGGCCGGGTCGGGGAGCTGTTTTTT
TRBD1	TRBJ1-3	TRBV5-1	NA	CASSPGQAGDTIYF	TGCGCCAGCAGCCCGGGACAGGCTGGAGACACCATATATTTT
TRBD2	TRBJ2-4	TRBV6-1	few	CASSQGLAGNDIQYF	TGTGCCAGCAGTCAAGGACTAGCGGGTAACGACATTCAGTACTTC
TRBD1	TRBJ2-7	TRBV7-2	NA	CASSPHRGRAYEQYF	TGTGCCAGCAGCCCGCACAGGGGGCGCGCCTACGAGCAGTACTTC
NA	TRBJ2-4	TRBV15	NA	CATSKGTDLKLLAKNIQYF	TGTGCCACCAGCAAGGGAACGGATCTAAAACTACTAGCCAAAAACATTCAGTACTTC
NA	TRBJ2-1	TRBV12-3/TRBV12-4	many	CASSLAPGNHEQFF	TGTGCCAGCAGTTTAGCTCCAGGGAATCATGAGCAGTTCTTC
TRBD1	TRBJ2-3	TRBV10-3	NA	CAINPGQLTDTQYF	TGTGCCATCAATCCGGGACAGCTCACAGATACGCAGTATTTT
NA	TRBJ2-2	TRBV12-3/TRBV12-4	few	CASSPLSRAGELFF	TGTGCCAGCAGCCCCCTCTCGAGGGCCGGGGAGCTGTTTTTT
NA	TRBJ1-1	TRBV7-2	NA	CASSSQPNTEAFF	TGTGCCAGCAGCTCTCAGCCGAACACTGAAGCTTTCTTT
NA	TRBJ2-3	TRBV7-9	NA	CASSFPTGTSTDTQYF	TGTGCCAGCAGCTTTCCGACAGGGACTAGCACAGATACGCAGTATTTT
NA	TRBJ2-3	TRBV20-1	many	CSASGGSTDTQYF	TGCAGTGCCTCTGGGGGCAGCACAGATACGCAGTATTTT
TRBD2	TRBJ2-5	TRBV27	NA	CASRTSAAAETQYF	TGTGCCAGCAGAACTAGCGCTGCAGCAGAGACCCAGTACTTC
NA	TRBJ2-7	TRBV4-3	NA	CASSQSGGPYEQYF	TGCGCCAGCAGCCAAAGCGGAGGTCCCTACGAGCAGTACTTC
TRBD2	TRBJ2-7	TRBV27	NA	CASRRESSSYEQYF	TGTGCCAGCAGGCGGGAGTCGAGCTCCTACGAGCAGTACTTC
NA	TRBJ2-3	TRBV9	few	CASSRGTHGRDTQYF	TGTGCCAGCAGCAGAGGGACCCACGGGCGAGATACGCAGTATTTT
NA	TRBJ2-2	TRBV7-2	many	CASSLGSENTGELFF	TGTGCCAGCAGCTTAGGATCAGAAAACACCGGGGAGCTGTTTTTT
NA	TRBJ1-1	TRBV7-2	few	CASSLGLSSGAEAFF	TGTGCCAGCAGCTTAGGATTAAGTAGTGGGGCTGAAGCTTTCTTT
TRBD2	TRBJ2-7	TRBV20-1	NA	CSASSGTSSYEQYF	TGCAGTGCTAGCAGCGGGACTAGCTCCTACGAGCAGTACTTC
NA	TRBJ1-2	TRBV2	NA	CASSEGNPYGYTF	TGTGCCAGCAGTGAGGGGAACCCCTATGGCTACACCTTC
TRBD2	TRBJ2-3	TRBV27	NA	CASVREGGVGTDTQYF	TGTGCCAGCGTGCGGGAGGGGGGTGTGGGCACAGATACGCAGTATTTT
TRBD2	TRBJ2-2	TRBV6-1	few	CASSPGLGAVESGELFF	TGTGCCAGCAGTCCGGGACTAGGGGCCGTTGAGTCCGGGGAGCTGTTTTTT
TRBD1	TRBJ1-5	TRBV15	many	CATSGLTGRQPQHF	TGTGCCACCTCAGGATTGACAGGGAGGCAGCCCCAGCATTTT
TRBD1	TRBJ2-7	TRBV6-2/TRBV6-3	NA	CASSYSRQGLSYEQYF	TGTGCCAGCAGTTACTCCCGACAGGGCCTGAGCTACGAGCAGTACTTC
TRBD1	TRBJ2-1	TRBV20-1	few	CSALRARGSVRNEQFF	TGCAGTGCTCTAAGGGCCAGGGGGTCGGTAAGGAATGAGCAGTTCTTC
NA	TRBJ2-3	TRBV5-1	NA	CASSFGTRGSTDTQYF	TGCGCCAGCAGCTTTGGTACTAGGGGTAGCACAGATACGCAGTATTTT
NA	TRBJ2-7	TRBV7-9	many	CASSFPGAYEQYF	TGTGCCAGCAGCTTCCCCGGGGCCTACGAGCAGTACTTC
TRBD1	TRBJ2-7	TRBV27	NA	CASSPPRGLPYEQYF	TGTGCCAGCAGTCCCCCCAGGGGGTTGCCCTACGAGCAGTACTTC
NA	TRBJ1-5	TRBV30	NA	CAWSVAGNSGNQPQHF	TGTGCCTGGAGTGTGGCAGGGAATAGTGGAAATCAGCCCCAGCATTTT
TRBD1	TRBJ2-3	TRBV7-2	NA	CASSPGTGGAGDTQYF	TGTGCCAGCAGCCCGGGGACAGGGGGCGCCGGAGATACGCAGTATTTT
NA	TRBJ2-5	TRBV20-1	few	CSARLGAGPLYQETQYF	TGCAGTGCTAGATTGGGGGCGGGCCCACTTTACCAAGAGACCCAGTACTTC
TRBD1	TRBJ1-2	TRBV5-8	few	CASSFQGAGYGYTF	TGTGCCAGCAGCTTCCAGGGGGCAGGGTATGGCTACACCTTC
TRBD1	TRBJ2-6	TRBV9	many	CASSVDPRTGVGIANVLTF	TGTGCCAGCAGCGTAGATCCTCGGACAGGAGTGGGGATAGCCAACGTCCTGACTTTC
TRBD2	TRBJ2-3	TRBV20-1	NA	CSANPSSGAPGYF	TGCAGTGCTAACCCGTCTAGCGGAGCTCCAGGGTATTTT
NA	TRBJ2-7	TRBV19	NA	CASSPSRVSGEQYF	TGTGCCAGTAGTCCGTCCAGGGTGTCTGGCGAGCAGTACTTC
NA	TRBJ2-7	TRBV2	few	CASITGQVSYEQYF	TGTGCCAGCATCACGGGACAAGTTTCCTACGAGCAGTACTTC
NA	TRBJ2-4	TRBV5-1	NA	CASSPTDPTRNIQYF	TGCGCCAGCAGCCCGACGGACCCGACCCGGAACATTCAGTACTTC
NA	TRBJ2-4	TRBV3-1	few	CASSQVLKGTKNIQYF	TGTGCCAGCAGCCAGGTCCTTAAGGGGACCAAAAACATTCAGTACTTC
NA	TRBJ1-4	TRBV20-1	NA	CSASGRRSEKLFF	TGCAGTGCTAGCGGTCGTAGGAGTGAAAAACTGTTTTTT
TRBD2	TRBJ2-7	TRBV5-6	few	CASSHGTSSFEQYF	TGTGCCAGCAGCCACGGGACTAGTTCCTTCGAGCAGTACTTC
TRBD2	TRBJ2-1	TRBV12-3/TRBV12-4	NA	CASSLTSDGLRQFF	TGTGCCAGCAGTTTAACTAGCGACGGCTTACGGCAGTTCTTC